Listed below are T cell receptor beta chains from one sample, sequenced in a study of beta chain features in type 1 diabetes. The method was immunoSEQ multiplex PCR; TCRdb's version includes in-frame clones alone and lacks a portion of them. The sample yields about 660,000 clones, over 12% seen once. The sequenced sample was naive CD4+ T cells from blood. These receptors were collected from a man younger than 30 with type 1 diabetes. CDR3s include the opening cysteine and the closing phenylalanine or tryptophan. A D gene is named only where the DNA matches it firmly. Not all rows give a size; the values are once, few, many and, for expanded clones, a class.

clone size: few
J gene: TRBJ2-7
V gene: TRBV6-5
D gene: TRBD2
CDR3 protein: CASSYSAGGRYEQYF

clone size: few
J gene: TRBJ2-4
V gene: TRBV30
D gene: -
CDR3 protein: CAWSGDRWSDEVIAKNIQYF

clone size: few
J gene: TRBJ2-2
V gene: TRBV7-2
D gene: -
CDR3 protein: CASSFEITGELFF

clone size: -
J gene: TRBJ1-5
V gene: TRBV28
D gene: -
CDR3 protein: CASSSPLGTHQPQHF

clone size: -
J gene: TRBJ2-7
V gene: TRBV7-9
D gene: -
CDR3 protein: CASTKGNSYEQYF

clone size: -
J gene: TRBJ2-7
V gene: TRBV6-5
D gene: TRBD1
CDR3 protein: CASGQGIHEQYF

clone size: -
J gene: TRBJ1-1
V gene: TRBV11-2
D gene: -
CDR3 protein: CASSLVAGEGTEAFF

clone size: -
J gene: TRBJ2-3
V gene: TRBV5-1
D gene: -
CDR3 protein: CASRLGVSTDTQYF

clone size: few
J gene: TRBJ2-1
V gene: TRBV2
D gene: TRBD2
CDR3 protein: CASRGTSGNSYNEQFF

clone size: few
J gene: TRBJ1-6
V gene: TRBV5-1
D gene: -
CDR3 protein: CASSFSVPNSPLHF

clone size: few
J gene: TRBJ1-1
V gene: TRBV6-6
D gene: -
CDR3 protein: CASSRGRTEAFF

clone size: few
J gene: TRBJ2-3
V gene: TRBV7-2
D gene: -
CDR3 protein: CASSLDRGSTDTQYF

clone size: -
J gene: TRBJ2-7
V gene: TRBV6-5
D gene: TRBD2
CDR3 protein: CASSYSTAGGPHEQYF

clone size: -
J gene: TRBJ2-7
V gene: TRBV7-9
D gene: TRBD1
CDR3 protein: CASSPRNRDRGTEQYF

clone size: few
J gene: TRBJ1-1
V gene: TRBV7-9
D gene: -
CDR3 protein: CASSERQTDAFF

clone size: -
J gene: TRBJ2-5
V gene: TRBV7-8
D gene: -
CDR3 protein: CASSSQGYQETQYF

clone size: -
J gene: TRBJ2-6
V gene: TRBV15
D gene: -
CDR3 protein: CATSRWGRSGANVLTF

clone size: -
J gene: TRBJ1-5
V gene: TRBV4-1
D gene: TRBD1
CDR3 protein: CASSRGQGEGQPQHF

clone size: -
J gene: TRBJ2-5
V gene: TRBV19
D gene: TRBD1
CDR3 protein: CASSIGAAGGNQETQYF

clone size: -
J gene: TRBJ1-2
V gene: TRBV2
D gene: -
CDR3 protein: CAFRTEIRGGYTF

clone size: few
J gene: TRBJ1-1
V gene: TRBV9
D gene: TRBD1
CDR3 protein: CASSVVGTGGTEAFF

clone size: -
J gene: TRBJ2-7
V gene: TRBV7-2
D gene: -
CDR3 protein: CASSLASSYEQYF

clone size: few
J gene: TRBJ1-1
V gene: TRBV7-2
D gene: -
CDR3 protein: CASSLGGARGTEAFF

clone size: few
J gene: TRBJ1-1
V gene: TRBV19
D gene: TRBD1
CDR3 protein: CASRRDSEAFF

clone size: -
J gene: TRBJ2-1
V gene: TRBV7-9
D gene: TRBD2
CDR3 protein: CASSRGTRGRDEQFF

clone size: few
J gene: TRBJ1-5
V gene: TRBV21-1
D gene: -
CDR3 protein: CAPQRGARGRQPQHF

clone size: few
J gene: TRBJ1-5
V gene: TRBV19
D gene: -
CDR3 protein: CASSLLGRPDNQPQHF

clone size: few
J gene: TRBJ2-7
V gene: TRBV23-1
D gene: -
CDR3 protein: CARPLRRVGAYEQYF

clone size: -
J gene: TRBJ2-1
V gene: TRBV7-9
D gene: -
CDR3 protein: CASSPLSGGTHNEQFF